These 3 T cell receptor beta chains came from one sample sequenced in a study of T cells in localized non-small cell lung cancer. Profiled with immunoSEQ multiplex PCR; TCRdb holds only in-frame clones, not every one. This sample has over 25,000 clones, with around four fifths found just once. Specimen: peripheral blood, collected before any cancer treatment. The receptors here all came from an older male donor with stage III squamous cell lung carcinoma.

J is TRBJ1-2 and V is TRBV7-9; 7 positions agree with TRBD1. CDR3 size: 13 residues. V trimming: 5 bases; J trimming: 4 bases; junction bases outside the gene matches: 4. The V gene's germline CDR1 is SEHNR and CDR2 FQNEAQ (reference sequence). The CDR3 DNA follows: TGTGCCAGCAGCCCGGACAGGCTCTATGGCTACACCTTC. Its translation: CASSPDRLYGYTF.

V usage is TRBV9 and J usage is TRBJ1-2; D perhaps matches TRBD1 (6 bases). Per germline, CDR1 SGDLS and CDR2 YYNGEE. V was shortened by 0 bases and J by 7 bases, with 10 bases between the two germline ends. The CDR3 has 13 residues. The CDR3 reads CASSVAQGLGYTF. CDR3 DNA: TGTGCCAGCAGCGTAGCCCAGGGGCTTGGCTACACCTTC.

V is TRBV4-3 and J is TRBJ1-4; the D gene is possibly TRBD1 (5 bases). This CDR3 has 16 residues. CDR1 is LGHNA, CDR2 YSLEER, per germline. V lost 1 base, J lost 4 bases, and 13 bases lay in between. The CDR3 loop is CASSQGNRGLNEKLFF. CDR3 sequence (DNA): TGCGCCAGCAGCCAAGGCAATCGGGGACTTAATGAAAAACTGTTTTTT.